This T cell receptor (beta chain) was obtained from a study of control samples from healthy donors and cancer patients. The CDR3 extends over 16 amino acids. Trimming at V came to 5 bases and at J to 3 bases, leaving 9 bases not matched to a gene. CDR1 and CDR2 from the germline V gene are SGHTA and FQGTGA. TCRdb's copy holds only in-frame clones and misses some; the assay was immunoSEQ multiplex PCR. The sample records about 270,000 clones, about 80% being singletons. The rearrangement joins TRBV7-3 to TRBJ2-1, with 8 bases identical to TRBD2. The receptor comes from a woman between 55 and 75 years old with lung cancer. Sequencing input: PBMCs. The CDR3 sequence: CASSLGLAQRYNEQFF. Written as DNA, the CDR3 is TGTGCCAGCAGCCTCGGACTAGCCCAGCGCTACAATGAGCAGTTCTTC.